A selection of T cell receptor beta chains follows, all from one sample in a study of cytomegalovirus exposure and HLA in healthy donors. Produced via immunoSEQ multiplex PCR; TCRdb's table is partial and in-frame only. Recorded here are about 42,000 clones; the top ten clones represent 1% to 1.5%. The specimen was PBMCs. The receptors derive from a man aged 30 to 45 in good health and CMV-seronegative. CDR3s include the opening cysteine and the closing phenylalanine or tryptophan. Fields, in order: V gene, D gene, J gene, CDR3 DNA, CDR3 protein. The D gene is left open where the match is weak.

v_call: TRBV5-1
d_call: NA
j_call: TRBJ2-7
cdr3_nt: TGCGCCAGCAGCTTCGAACCCTCAGACGAGCAGTACTTC
cdr3_aa: CASSFEPSDEQYF

v_call: TRBV6-5
d_call: NA
j_call: TRBJ1-5
cdr3_nt: TGTGCCAGCAGTACAATTAGCAATCAGCCCCAGCATTTT
cdr3_aa: CASSTISNQPQHF

v_call: TRBV5-4
d_call: NA
j_call: TRBJ1-2
cdr3_nt: TGTGCCAGCAGCTTGTTCCTCTTAGGGGATTATGGCTACACCTTC
cdr3_aa: CASSLFLLGDYGYTF

v_call: TRBV4-1
d_call: TRBD2
j_call: TRBJ2-7
cdr3_nt: TGCGCCAGCAGTCCCGGTGGACTAGCAACCTACGAGCAGTACTTC
cdr3_aa: CASSPGGLATYEQYF

v_call: TRBV4-3
d_call: NA
j_call: TRBJ2-1
cdr3_nt: TGCGCCAGCAGCCAAGAGCAGGCCGCTTATGAGCAGTTCTTC
cdr3_aa: CASSQEQAAYEQFF

v_call: TRBV25-1
d_call: NA
j_call: TRBJ1-6
cdr3_nt: TGTGCCAGCAGTGCTCAAGGACACGTCCTTTCACCCCTCCACTTT
cdr3_aa: CASSAQGHVLSPLHF

v_call: TRBV30
d_call: NA
j_call: TRBJ2-7
cdr3_nt: TGTGCCTGGAGTGTAGGGCCCCCACAGGACCCCTACGAGCAGTACTTC
cdr3_aa: CAWSVGPPQDPYEQYF

v_call: TRBV5-4
d_call: TRBD1
j_call: TRBJ1-1
cdr3_nt: TGTGCCAGCAGCTTGGAGGGACAGATGAACACTGAAGCTTTCTTT
cdr3_aa: CASSLEGQMNTEAFF

v_call: TRBV7-9
d_call: NA
j_call: TRBJ2-5
cdr3_nt: TGTGCCAGCAGCTTAGTTCTGGAGGGAGAGACCCAGTACTTC
cdr3_aa: CASSLVLEGETQYF

v_call: TRBV19
d_call: NA
j_call: TRBJ1-1
cdr3_nt: TGTGCCAGTAGGGACTTCATTTTGAACACTGAAGCTTTCTTT
cdr3_aa: CASRDFILNTEAFF

v_call: TRBV29-1
d_call: TRBD1
j_call: TRBJ2-7
cdr3_nt: TGCAGCGTTGTATATCGGGACAGGGGGCCTTACGAGCAGTACTTC
cdr3_aa: CSVVYRDRGPYEQYF

v_call: TRBV29-1
d_call: TRBD1
j_call: TRBJ1-2
cdr3_nt: TGCAGCGCTGGGGACAGCTATGGCTACACCTTC
cdr3_aa: CSAGDSYGYTF

v_call: TRBV30
d_call: NA
j_call: TRBJ2-7
cdr3_nt: TGTGCCTGGTCAAGAGTTTCAGGGTACGACGAGCAGTACTTC
cdr3_aa: CAWSRVSGYDEQYF

v_call: TRBV2
d_call: TRBD2
j_call: TRBJ2-1
cdr3_nt: TGTGCCAGCAGTGGAGGCGGGAGGGCCAGCAATGAGCAGTTCTTC
cdr3_aa: CASSGGGRASNEQFF

v_call: TRBV10-3
d_call: NA
j_call: TRBJ2-7
cdr3_nt: TGTGCCATCAGTGAGCCGATACTCTACGAGCAGTACTTC
cdr3_aa: CAISEPILYEQYF

v_call: TRBV9
d_call: TRBD1
j_call: TRBJ1-2
cdr3_nt: TGTGCCAGCAGCGTAGGGACAGGGGGCAAGTATGGCTACACCTTC
cdr3_aa: CASSVGTGGKYGYTF

v_call: TRBV4-3
d_call: NA
j_call: TRBJ2-7
cdr3_nt: TGCGCCAGCAGCCAAGATCCCCGCAACAGCTACGAGCAGTACTTC
cdr3_aa: CASSQDPRNSYEQYF

v_call: TRBV29-1
d_call: TRBD1
j_call: TRBJ2-7
cdr3_nt: TGCAGCGGAACGACAGGGGCCGCCTACGAGCAGTACTTC
cdr3_aa: CSGTTGAAYEQYF

v_call: TRBV30
d_call: TRBD1
j_call: TRBJ1-5
cdr3_nt: TGTGCCTGGAGTATTGGACAGGCAAGCAATCAGCCCCAGCATTTT
cdr3_aa: CAWSIGQASNQPQHF

v_call: TRBV27
d_call: NA
j_call: TRBJ2-7
cdr3_nt: TGTGCCAGCAGTTTCGTGACTGGTTCGTACGAGCAGTACTTC
cdr3_aa: CASSFVTGSYEQYF

v_call: TRBV4-3
d_call: NA
j_call: TRBJ2-7
cdr3_nt: TGCGCCAGCAGCCAAGCACAGAGCTCCTACGAGCAGTACTTC
cdr3_aa: CASSQAQSSYEQYF

v_call: TRBV30
d_call: NA
j_call: TRBJ2-4
cdr3_nt: TGTGCCTGGAGATCGAGTCTTTTAGCCAAAAACATTCAGTACTTC
cdr3_aa: CAWRSSLLAKNIQYF

v_call: TRBV6-1
d_call: NA
j_call: TRBJ1-2
cdr3_nt: TGTGCCAGCAGTGATCAGGGGACGGCTAACTATGGCTACACCTTC
cdr3_aa: CASSDQGTANYGYTF

v_call: TRBV30
d_call: NA
j_call: TRBJ2-5
cdr3_nt: TGTGCCTGGAGTGTACTGGTTGTAGAGACCCAGTACTTC
cdr3_aa: CAWSVLVVETQYF

v_call: TRBV10-2
d_call: TRBD2
j_call: TRBJ2-7
cdr3_nt: TGCGCCAGCAGTGAGTCCCAGGTAGCCCCACTAGCGCGGGAGCAGTACTTC
cdr3_aa: CASSESQVAPLAREQYF

v_call: TRBV30
d_call: TRBD1
j_call: TRBJ1-1
cdr3_nt: TGTGCCTGGCGAGGACAGGGAAAAGCTGAAGCTTTCTTT
cdr3_aa: CAWRGQGKAEAFF

v_call: TRBV19
d_call: TRBD2
j_call: TRBJ2-2
cdr3_nt: TGTGCCAGTACCCCGGGTTCGGCTAGCGGGAGAGGTACCGGGGAGCTGTTTTTT
cdr3_aa: CASTPGSASGRGTGELFF

v_call: TRBV6-5
d_call: TRBD1
j_call: TRBJ1-2
cdr3_nt: TGTGCCAGCAGTTACCGGACAGGGAATGGCTACACCTTC
cdr3_aa: CASSYRTGNGYTF

v_call: TRBV4-3
d_call: NA
j_call: TRBJ1-1
cdr3_nt: TGCGCCAGCAGCCAAGATCTTACAGCCACTGAAGCTTTCTTT
cdr3_aa: CASSQDLTATEAFF

v_call: TRBV19
d_call: NA
j_call: TRBJ1-1
cdr3_nt: TGTGCCAGTAGTATACAGAGACTCACTGAAGCTTTCTTT
cdr3_aa: CASSIQRLTEAFF

v_call: TRBV21-1
d_call: NA
j_call: TRBJ2-6
cdr3_nt: TGTGCCAGCAGCAAAGAGGGGCAGTATCTATACTCTGGGGCCAACGTCCTGACTTTC
cdr3_aa: CASSKEGQYLYSGANVLTF

v_call: TRBV30
d_call: NA
j_call: TRBJ1-5
cdr3_nt: TGTGCCTGGAGTCGGGAAGTAGGGGGTCAGCCCCAGCATTTT
cdr3_aa: CAWSREVGGQPQHF

v_call: TRBV29-1
d_call: NA
j_call: TRBJ1-1
cdr3_nt: TGCAGCGCTGGGGGGACGGAGTGGGATTTCTTT
cdr3_aa: CSAGGTEWDFF

v_call: TRBV6-5
d_call: TRBD2
j_call: TRBJ2-7
cdr3_nt: TGTGCCAGCAGTTACTCGATGCTAGCGGGGAGTGGGGAGCAGTACTTC
cdr3_aa: CASSYSMLAGSGEQYF

v_call: TRBV20-1
d_call: TRBD1
j_call: TRBJ2-1
cdr3_nt: TGCAGTGCTGGGGACAGCAATGAGCAGTTCTTC
cdr3_aa: CSAGDSNEQFF

v_call: TRBV11-2
d_call: TRBD2
j_call: TRBJ2-1
cdr3_nt: TGTGCCAGCAGCTTAGATGACTCGGGAGCGGGAAATGAGCAGTTCTTC
cdr3_aa: CASSLDDSGAGNEQFF

v_call: TRBV6-5
d_call: TRBD2
j_call: TRBJ2-1
cdr3_nt: TGTGCCAGCAGTTACTCCAGCGGGAGGGTCAATGAGCAGTTCTTC
cdr3_aa: CASSYSSGRVNEQFF